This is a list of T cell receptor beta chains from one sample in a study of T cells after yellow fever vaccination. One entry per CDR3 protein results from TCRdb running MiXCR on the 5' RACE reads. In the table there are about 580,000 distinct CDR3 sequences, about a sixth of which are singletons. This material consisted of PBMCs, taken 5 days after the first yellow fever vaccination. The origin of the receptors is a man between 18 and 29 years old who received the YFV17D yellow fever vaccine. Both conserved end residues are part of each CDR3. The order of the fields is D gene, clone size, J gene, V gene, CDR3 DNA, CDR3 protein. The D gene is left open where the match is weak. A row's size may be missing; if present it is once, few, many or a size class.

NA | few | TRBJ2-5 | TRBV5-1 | TGCGCCAGCAGCGCGGCGGGCAGAGAGACCCAGTACTTC | CASSAAGRETQYF
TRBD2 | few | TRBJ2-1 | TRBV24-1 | TGTGCCACCAGTGGGGGGACTATTGATGAGCAGTTCTTC | CATSGGTIDEQFF
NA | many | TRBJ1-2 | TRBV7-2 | TGTGCCAGCAGCTTAGCTGGTGGGGTCGGTGGCTACACCTTC | CASSLAGGVGGYTF
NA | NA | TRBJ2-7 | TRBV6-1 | TGTGCCATAGGTAGTTTTTTTCGAACCTACGAGCAGTACTTC | CAIGSFFRTYEQYF
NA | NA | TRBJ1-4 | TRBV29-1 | TGCAGCGTTGAAGGGACAGCAGATGAAAAACTGTTTTTT | CSVEGTADEKLFF
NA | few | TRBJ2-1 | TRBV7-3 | TGTGCCAGCAGCTTAGATCGTTCGGTGGGCGGGGAGCAGTTCTTC | CASSLDRSVGGEQFF
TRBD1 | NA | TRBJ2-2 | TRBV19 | TGTGCCAGTAGTTACTTACCCGGGACAGGGAGCGCCGGGGAGCTGTTTTTT | CASSYLPGTGSAGELFF
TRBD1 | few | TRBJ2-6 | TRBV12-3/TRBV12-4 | TGTGCCAGCAGTTGGGGAAGGACAGGAATAGGGTCTGGGGCCAACGTCCTGACTTTC | CASSWGRTGIGSGANVLTF
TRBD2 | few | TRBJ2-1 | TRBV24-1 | TGTGCCACCAGTGATTGGGGGACTAGCGGGTCCAATGAGCAGTTCTTC | CATSDWGTSGSNEQFF
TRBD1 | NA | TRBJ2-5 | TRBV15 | TGTGCCACCAGCAGTGTGACAGGGAACCAAGAGACCCAGTACTTC | CATSSVTGNQETQYF
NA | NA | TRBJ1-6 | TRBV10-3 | TGTGCCATCCAAGAGGGCAATTCACCCCTCCACTTT | CAIQEGNSPLHF
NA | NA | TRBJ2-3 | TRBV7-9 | TGTGCCAGCAGCTTAGTACCCCAGACAGATACGCAGTATTTT | CASSLVPQTDTQYF
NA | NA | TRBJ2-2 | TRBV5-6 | TGTGCCAGCAGCTTGTCTTCCGGGGAGCTGTTTTTT | CASSLSSGELFF
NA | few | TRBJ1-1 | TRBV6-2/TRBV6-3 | TGTGCCAGCAGTTACCAAGGCGAGCAGACTGAAGCTTTCTTT | CASSYQGEQTEAFF
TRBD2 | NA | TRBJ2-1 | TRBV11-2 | TGTGCCAGCAGCTTATTTAGCGGGGTAAATGAGCAGTTCTTC | CASSLFSGVNEQFF
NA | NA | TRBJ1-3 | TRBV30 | TGTGCCTGGAGTGTAGAAGGGATAGCCAATAGGCGAAACACCATATATTTT | CAWSVEGIANRRNTIYF
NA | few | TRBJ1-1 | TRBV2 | TGTGCCAGCTCCGAAGGGGCGCGGGACACTGAAGCTTTCTTT | CASSEGARDTEAFF
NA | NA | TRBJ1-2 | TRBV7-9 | TGTGCCAGCAGCTTAACCCCAACAGAAGTCTATGGCTACACCTTC | CASSLTPTEVYGYTF
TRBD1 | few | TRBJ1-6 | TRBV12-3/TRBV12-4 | TGTGCCAGCAGTCGACAGGGCGGGTCACCCCTCCACTTT | CASSRQGGSPLHF
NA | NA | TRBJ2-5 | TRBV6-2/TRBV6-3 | TGTGCCAGCAGTTACGGAAGGCAGACCCAGTACTTC | CASSYGRQTQYF
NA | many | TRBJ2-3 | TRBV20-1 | TGCAGTGCCTACGCGGGCCTCGGGGCAGATACGCAGTATTTT | CSAYAGLGADTQYF
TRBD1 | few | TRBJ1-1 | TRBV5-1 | TGCGCCAGCAGCTTGGCCGGGACAGGGGGCGGCACTGAAGCTTTCTTT | CASSLAGTGGGTEAFF
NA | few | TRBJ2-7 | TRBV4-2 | TGTGCCAGCAGCCAACAGCCCCGGGGGGCGGTCTACGAGCAGTACTTC | CASSQQPRGAVYEQYF
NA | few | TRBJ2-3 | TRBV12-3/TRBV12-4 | TGTGCCAGCAGTTTATTTCTAGTTTCCGATACGCAGTATTTT | CASSLFLVSDTQYF
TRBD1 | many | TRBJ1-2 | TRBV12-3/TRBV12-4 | TGTGCCAGCAGTAAATGGACAGGGCGGGATGGCTACACCTTC | CASSKWTGRDGYTF
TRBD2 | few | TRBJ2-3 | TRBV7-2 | TGTGCCAGCAGCAGGAGCCTAGCGGGGGATGTGGATACGCAGTATTTT | CASSRSLAGDVDTQYF
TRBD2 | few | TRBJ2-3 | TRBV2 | TGTGCCAGCTGCCGGGATGCGGGGGGGCCCTCAGATACGCAGTATTTT | CASCRDAGGPSDTQYF
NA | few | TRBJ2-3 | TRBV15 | TGTGCCACCAGCATCCAGGGAGATACGCAGTATTTT | CATSIQGDTQYF
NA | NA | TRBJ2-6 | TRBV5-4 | TGTGCCACCCCGACCTCTGGGGCCAACGTCCTGACTTTC | CATPTSGANVLTF
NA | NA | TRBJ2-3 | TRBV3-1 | TGTGCCAGCAGCCAATCCACGCTCACAGATACGCAGTATTTT | CASSQSTLTDTQYF
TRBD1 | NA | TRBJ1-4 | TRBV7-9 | TGTGCCAGCAGCTTACAGGGGGCTGGAGATGAAAAACTGTTTTTT | CASSLQGAGDEKLFF
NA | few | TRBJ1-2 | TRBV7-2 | TGTGCCAGCACTCCTAGAGGGCGGGGCCTGGACTATGGCTACACCTTC | CASTPRGRGLDYGYTF
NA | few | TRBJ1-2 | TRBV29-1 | TGCAGCGTTGCGATGTCAGGGGTCCCTAACTATGGCTACACCTTC | CSVAMSGVPNYGYTF
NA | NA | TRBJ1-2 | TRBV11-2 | TGTGCCAGCAGCTCGGGCGAGGGCTACACCTTC | CASSSGEGYTF
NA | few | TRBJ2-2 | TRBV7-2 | TGTGCCAGCAGCTGGTCGAACACCGGGGAGCTGTTTTTT | CASSWSNTGELFF
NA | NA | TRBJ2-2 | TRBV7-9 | TGTGCCAGCGTCAAAGGGGTAGACACCGGGGAGCTGTTTTTT | CASVKGVDTGELFF
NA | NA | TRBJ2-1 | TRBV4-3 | TGCGCCAGCAGCCAACGGGAAAACAATGAGCAGTTCTTC | CASSQRENNEQFF
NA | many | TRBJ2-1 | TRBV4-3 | TGCGCCAGCAGCCAAGATAGGGGTTTTCGGAACCTAGAGCAGTTCTTC | CASSQDRGFRNLEQFF
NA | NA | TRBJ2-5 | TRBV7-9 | TGTGCCAGCAGCTTAGGACAGAGGGACCGATACCGGGTGACCCAGTACTTC | CASSLGQRDRYRVTQYF
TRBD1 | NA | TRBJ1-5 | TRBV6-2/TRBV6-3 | TGTGCCAGCAGTTACAGAGAAACAGGGGTGGGGAATCAGCCCCAGCATTTT | CASSYRETGVGNQPQHF
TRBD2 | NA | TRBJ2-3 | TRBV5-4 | TGTGCCAGCAGCTTGTGGGGGACTAGTACAGATACGCAGTATTTT | CASSLWGTSTDTQYF
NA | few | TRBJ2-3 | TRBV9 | TGTGCCAGCAGCGTGACCGGGGGGCACCATAGCACAGATACGCAGTATTTT | CASSVTGGHHSTDTQYF
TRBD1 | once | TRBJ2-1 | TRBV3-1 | TGTGCCAGCAGTCTCCTGAGACAGGGGGCTTACAATGAGCAGTTCTTC | CASSLLRQGAYNEQFF
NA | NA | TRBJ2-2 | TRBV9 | TGTGCCAGCAGCGTAGACAGGGTGGCCGGGGAGCTGTTTTTT | CASSVDRVAGELFF
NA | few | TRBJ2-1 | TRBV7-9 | TGTGCCAGCAGCCAAAGGTCGGGGCTGAAAAATGAGCAGTTCTTC | CASSQRSGLKNEQFF
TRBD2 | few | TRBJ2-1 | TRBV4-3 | TGCGCCAGCAGCACCCAGCGGGGGGGCCACCATGAGCAGTTCTTC | CASSTQRGGHHEQFF
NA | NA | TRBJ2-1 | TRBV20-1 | TGCAGTGCTAGCCCGGGGGTCTACAATGAGCAGTTCTTC | CSASPGVYNEQFF
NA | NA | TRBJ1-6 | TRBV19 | TGTGCCAGTAGTACCTCAGGGGTTAATTCACCCCTCCACTTT | CASSTSGVNSPLHF
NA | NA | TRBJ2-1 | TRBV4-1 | TGCGCCAGCAGCCAAGGGAATGGGGGGCCAGCAAATGAGCAGTTCTTC | CASSQGNGGPANEQFF
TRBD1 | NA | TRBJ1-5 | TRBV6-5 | TGTGCCAGCAGTTCTTTCTTTGGGACAGATAGCAATCAGCCCCAGCATTTT | CASSSFFGTDSNQPQHF
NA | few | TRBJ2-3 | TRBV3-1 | TGTGCCAGCAGCCACTCGGGCGATACGCAGTATTTT | CASSHSGDTQYF
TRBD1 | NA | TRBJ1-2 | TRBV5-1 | TGCGCCAGCAGCCCGGACAGGGGGCCTCGCTATGGCTACACCTTC | CASSPDRGPRYGYTF
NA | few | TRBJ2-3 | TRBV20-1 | TGCAGTGCTAGCTGGGGAGATACGCAGTATTTT | CSASWGDTQYF
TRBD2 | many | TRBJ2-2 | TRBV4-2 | TGTGCCAGCAGCCAAGTCCTAGCGGGGGGGCAAACCGGGGAGCTGTTTTTT | CASSQVLAGGQTGELFF
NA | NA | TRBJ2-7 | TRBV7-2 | TGTGCCAGCAGCTTAGCCGGGTCCCGTGGTCTGGAGCAGTACTTC | CASSLAGSRGLEQYF
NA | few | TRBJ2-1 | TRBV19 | TGTGCCAGTAGTATAAGGTCAGGGCAATACAATGAGCAGTTCTTC | CASSIRSGQYNEQFF
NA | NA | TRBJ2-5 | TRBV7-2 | TGTGCCAGCAGCTTAGCCATGTACAGGGAAACCCAGTACTTC | CASSLAMYRETQYF